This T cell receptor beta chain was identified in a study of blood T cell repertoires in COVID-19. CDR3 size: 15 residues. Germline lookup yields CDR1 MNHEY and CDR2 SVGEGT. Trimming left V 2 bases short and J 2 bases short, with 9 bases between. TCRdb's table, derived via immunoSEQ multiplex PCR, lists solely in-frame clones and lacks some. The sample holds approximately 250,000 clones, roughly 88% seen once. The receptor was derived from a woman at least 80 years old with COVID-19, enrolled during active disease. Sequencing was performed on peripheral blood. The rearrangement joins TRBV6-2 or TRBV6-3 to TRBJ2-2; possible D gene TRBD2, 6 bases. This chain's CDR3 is CASSYLGGNTGELFF. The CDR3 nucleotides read TGTGCCAGCAGTTACCTGGGGGGTAACACCGGGGAGCTGTTTTTT.